This T cell receptor (beta chain) came from a study of technical replicates of blood from a handful of donors. Germline V lookup: CDR1 MNHNY, CDR2 SVGAGI (reference sequence). The CDR3 is 14 amino acids. J was trimmed by 4 bases and V by 7 bases; bases with no gene match: 4. Sequenced by immunoSEQ multiplex PCR; TCRdb stores in-frame clones only, minus some. The sample lists 75,000 to 100,000 clones; 90% to 95% were seen once. The receptor was isolated from a human donor in good health. What was sequenced was T cells isolated from PBMCs. This chain connects TRBV6-6 to TRBJ2-1; TRBD2 aligns across 10 bases. The CDR3 DNA is TGTGCCAGCAAAAGCGGGGGGGCTTACAATGAGCAGTTCTTC. It translates to CASKSGGAYNEQFF.